The source of this T cell receptor beta chain is a study of radiotherapy plus CTLA-4 blockade in lung cancer. Produced via immunoSEQ multiplex PCR; TCRdb's table is partial and in-frame only. The table shows roughly 80,000 clones, with about 78% occurring only once. Focal radiation was given together with CTLA-4 blockade (ipilimumab) to patients with chemo-refractory metastatic non-small-cell lung cancer. The starting material was peripheral blood, obtained from a patient treated with radiotherapy plus ipilimumab. The sequence was collected from a human donor with non-small cell lung cancer who had a partial response to radiotherapy plus ipilimumab. Some clones in this sample may be carry-over from other donors' samples.

The CDR3 loop reads CATLRAADTQYF. The CDR3, as DNA: TGTGCCACCTTGAGAGCGGCAGATACGCAGTATTTT. The chain employs TRBV6-5 and TRBJ2-3; maybe TRBD2 (5 bases). Germline CDR1 MNHEY, CDR2 SVGAGI. Trimming shortened V by 10 bases and J by 4 bases, and 12 bases separated the two germline ends. The CDR3 runs 12 residues.